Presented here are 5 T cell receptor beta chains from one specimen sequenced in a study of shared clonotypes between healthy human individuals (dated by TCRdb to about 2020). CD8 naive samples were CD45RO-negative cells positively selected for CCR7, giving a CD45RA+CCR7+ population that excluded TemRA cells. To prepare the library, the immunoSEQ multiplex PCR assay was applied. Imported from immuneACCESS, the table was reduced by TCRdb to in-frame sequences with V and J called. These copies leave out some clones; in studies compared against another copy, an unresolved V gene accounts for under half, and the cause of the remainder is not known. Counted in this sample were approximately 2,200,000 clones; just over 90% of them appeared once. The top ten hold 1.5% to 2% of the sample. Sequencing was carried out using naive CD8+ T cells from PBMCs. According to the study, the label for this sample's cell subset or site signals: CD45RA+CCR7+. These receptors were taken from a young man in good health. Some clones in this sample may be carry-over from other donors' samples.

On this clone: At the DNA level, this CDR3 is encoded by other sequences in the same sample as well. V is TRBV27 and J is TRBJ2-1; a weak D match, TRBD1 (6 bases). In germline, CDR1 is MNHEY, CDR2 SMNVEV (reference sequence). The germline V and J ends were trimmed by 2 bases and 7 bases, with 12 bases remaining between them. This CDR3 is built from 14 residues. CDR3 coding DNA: TGTGCCAGCAGTTTAAGGCAGGGGCATAATGAGCAGTTCTTC. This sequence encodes CASSLRQGHNEQFF.

CDR3 in DNA: TGCGCCAGCAGCGCCGACAGGGGCCCTACCTACGAGCAGTACTTC. It encodes CASSADRGPTYEQYF. The genes are TRBV5-1 and TRBJ2-7; TRBD1 agrees at 8 bases. From germline, CDR1 is SGHRS and CDR2 YFSETQ. With V trimmed by 4 bases and J by 2 bases, 8 bases remained unmatched. The CDR3 consists of 15 residues.

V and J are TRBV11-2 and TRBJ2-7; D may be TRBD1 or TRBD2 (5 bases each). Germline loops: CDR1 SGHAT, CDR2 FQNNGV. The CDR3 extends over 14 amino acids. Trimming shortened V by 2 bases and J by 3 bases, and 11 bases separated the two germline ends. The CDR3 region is CASSLWDGNYEQYF. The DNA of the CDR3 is TGTGCCAGCAGCTTATGGGACGGAAACTACGAGCAGTACTTC.

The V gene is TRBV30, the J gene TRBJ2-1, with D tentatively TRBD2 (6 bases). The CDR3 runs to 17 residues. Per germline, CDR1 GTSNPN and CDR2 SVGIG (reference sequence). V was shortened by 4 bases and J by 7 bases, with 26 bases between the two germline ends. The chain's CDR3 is CAWTPEGLAPQGNEQFF. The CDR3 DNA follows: TGTGCCTGGACCCCCGAGGGGCTAGCGCCTCAAGGGAATGAGCAGTTCTTC.

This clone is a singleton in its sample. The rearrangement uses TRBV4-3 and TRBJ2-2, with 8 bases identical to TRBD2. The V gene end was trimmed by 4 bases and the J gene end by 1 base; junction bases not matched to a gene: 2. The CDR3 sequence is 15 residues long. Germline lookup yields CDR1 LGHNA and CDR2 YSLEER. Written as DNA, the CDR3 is TGCGCCAGCAGCCCGGGACTAGTGAACACCGGGGAGCTGTTTTTT. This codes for CASSPGLVNTGELFF.